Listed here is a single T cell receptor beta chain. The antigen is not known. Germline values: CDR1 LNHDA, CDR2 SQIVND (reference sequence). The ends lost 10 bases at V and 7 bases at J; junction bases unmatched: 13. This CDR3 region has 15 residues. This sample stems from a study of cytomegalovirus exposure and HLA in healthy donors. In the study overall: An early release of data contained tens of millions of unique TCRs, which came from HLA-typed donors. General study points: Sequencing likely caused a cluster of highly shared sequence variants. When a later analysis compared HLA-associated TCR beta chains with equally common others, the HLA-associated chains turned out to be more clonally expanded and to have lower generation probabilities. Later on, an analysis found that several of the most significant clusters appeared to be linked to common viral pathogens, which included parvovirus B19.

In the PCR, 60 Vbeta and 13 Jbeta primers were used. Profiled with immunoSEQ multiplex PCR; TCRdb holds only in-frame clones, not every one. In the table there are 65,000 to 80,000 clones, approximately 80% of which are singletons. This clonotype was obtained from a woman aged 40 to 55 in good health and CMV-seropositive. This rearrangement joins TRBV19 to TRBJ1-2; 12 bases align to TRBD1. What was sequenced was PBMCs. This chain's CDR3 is CATAAGDRGRFGYTF. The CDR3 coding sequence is TGTGCCACCGCGGCGGGGGACAGGGGGCGATTTGGCTACACCTTC.